The next 30 T cell receptor beta chains were all read from a single sample in a study of vaccination effects on CD4 cells after COVID-19. Produced via immunoSEQ multiplex PCR; TCRdb's table is partial and in-frame only. The data hold 70,000 or so clones, with around 70% observed a single time. Their antigens remain unidentified. Viral peptide pools were used in the ViraFEST assay to expand antigen-specific CD4+ T cells, and sequencing came afterward. The culture ran for 10 days before CD4+ T cells were isolated. A PCR test confirmed that the person had SARS-CoV-2 infection between March and December 2020. The source material was CD4+ T cells from PBMCs cultured with HIV peptides, sampled before COVID-19 vaccination. Subset defined: HIV-1 Nef peptide pool negative control/reference culture. These receptors came from a human donor who had a prior SARS-CoV-2 infection.

CDR3 sequence reads: CASSSRGGNTIYF. Here the CDR3 DNA reads TGTGCCAGCAGTTCTAGAGGTGGAAACACCATATATTTT. The chain is built from TRBV6-5 and TRBJ1-3; D is undetermined. This CDR3 spans 13 amino acids. Germline-derived CDR1 and CDR2 are MNHEY and SVGAGI. Trimming shortened V by 4 bases and J by 3 bases, and 7 bases separated the two germline ends.

This rearrangement joins TRBV6-2 or TRBV6-3 to TRBJ2-7; maybe TRBD1 (5 bases). CDR1 is MNHEY, CDR2 SVGEGT, per germline. Trimming pared 6 bases from V and 6 bases from J, leaving 15 bases between. The CDR3 length is 13 residues. The CDR3 bases are TGTGCCAGCAGCCCTGTTAGGGGATCCGAGCAGTACTTC. It translates to CASSPVRGSEQYF.

This clone was counted only a few times. The rearrangement uses TRBV4-2 and TRBJ2-5; 9 bases are a match to TRBD2. Germline CDR1 and CDR2: LGHNA and YNFKEQ. V trimming: 0 bases; J trimming: 1 base; junction bases outside the gene matches: 0. The CDR3 has 15 amino acids. CDR3 loop: CASSQERGGQETQYF. The DNA for the CDR3 is TGTGCCAGCAGCCAAGAGCGGGGGGGCCAAGAGACCCAGTACTTC.

The chain carries TRBV30 and TRBJ2-6, with D perhaps TRBD2 (5 bases). The CDR3 is 14 amino acids. Trimming cost V 8 bases and J 0 bases, with 11 bases left between them. Per germline, CDR1 GTSNPN and CDR2 SVGIG (reference sequence). CDR3 DNA: TGTGCCGGAGGCACAGCCTCTGGGGCCAACGTCCTGACTTTC. The encoded protein is CAGGTASGANVLTF.

The chain combines TRBV28 with TRBJ1-2, with 8 bases matching TRBD1. Trimming at V came to 7 bases and at J to 6 bases, leaving 10 bases not matched to a gene. Germline V gene sequence: CDR1 MDHEN, CDR2 SYDVKM. The CDR3 has 14 residues. CDR3 DNA: TGTGCCAGCATCTCGGGCCAGGGGGCGCATGGCTACACCTTC. It specifies CASISGQGAHGYTF.

V and J are TRBV20-1 and TRBJ2-3, with D possibly matching TRBD2 (6 bases). The CDR3 is 11 amino acids. Germline V CDR1 and CDR2: DFQATT, SNEGSKA (reference sequence). Deletions cut 4 bases from V and 6 bases from J, with 8 bases between. The CDR3 spells CSATEGDTQYF. Here the CDR3 DNA reads TGCAGTGCTACGGAGGGGGATACGCAGTATTTT.

The rearrangement links TRBV23-1 to TRBJ2-3, with D perhaps assigned TRBD1 or TRBD2 (5 bases each). TRBV23-1 is designated an ORF whose function remains uncertain. Trimming cost V 5 bases and J 5 bases, with 14 bases left between them. This CDR3 is built from 14 residues. CDR3 coding DNA: TGCGCCAGCAGTAGGCGAGGGCAGGGAGATACGCAGTATTTT. Protein product: CASSRRGQGDTQYF.

The sample holds many counts of this clone. The chain couples TRBV2 to TRBJ2-1, with D unclear. Trimming took 4 bases from V and 7 from J, leaving 5 bases between them. Germline V gene data show CDR1 as SNHLY and CDR2 as FYNNEI. This CDR3 spans 11 amino acids. The CDR3 DNA reads as TGTGCCAGCAGTGCGCTAAATGAGCAGTTCTTC. The encoded protein is CASSALNEQFF. Full variable domain (outside the CDR3, taken from reference TRBV2 and TRBJ2-1): EPEVTQTPSHQVTQMGQEVILRCVPISNHLYFYWYRQILGQKVEFLVSFYNNEISEKSEIFDDQFSVERPDGSNFTLKIRSTKLEDSAMYFCASSALNEQFFGPGTRLTVL.

The sample holds a few counts of this clone. The chain joins TRBV28 to TRBJ1-6, with D possibly being TRBD1 (6 bases). The V end lost 6 bases, the J end lost 8 bases, and 17 bases lay between the germline ends. The CDR3 is 15 residues long. Germline values: CDR1 MDHEN, CDR2 SYDVKM. This chain's CDR3 is CASRYSTGGDSPLHF. In nucleotides, the CDR3 is TGTGCCAGCAGATATTCGACAGGAGGAGATTCACCCCTCCACTTT.

The gene calls are TRBV18 and TRBJ1-3, with TRBD1 matching 7 bases. With V trimmed by 1 base and J by 4 bases, 7 bases remained unmatched. CDR1 KGHSH and CDR2 LQKENI come from the germline V gene. This CDR3 has 16 amino acids. The CDR3 DNA is TGTGCCAGCTCACCACTCCTCGACAGGGACGGAAACACCATATATTTT. Translation gives CASSPLLDRDGNTIYF.

V is TRBV15 and J is TRBJ2-5, with D perhaps being TRBD1 or TRBD2 (5 bases each). The germline gives CDR1 LNHNV, CDR2 YYDKDF (reference sequence). V shed 3 bases and J shed 10 bases, with 21 bases lying between them. This CDR3 is built from 15 residues. CDR3 nucleotides: TGTGCCACCAGCAGGACCGACTCGGGACCGGGCGACCAGTACTTC. The encoded protein is CATSRTDSGPGDQYF.

The chain employs TRBV19 and TRBJ1-2; tentatively, D is TRBD1 (6 bases). Germline V gene lookup returns CDR1 LNHDA and CDR2 SQIVND (reference sequence). Trimming pared 1 base from V and 5 bases from J, leaving 14 bases between. The CDR3 is made up of 15 amino acids. In DNA form, the CDR3 reads TGTGCCAGTAGTATAGGGAACAGGGCTCCATATGGCTACACCTTC. Amino acids: CASSIGNRAPYGYTF. The full variable domain, with the rest looked up from reference TRBV19 and TRBJ1-2, is DGGITQSPKYLFRKEGQNVTLSCEQNLNHDAMYWYRQDPGQGLRLIYYSQIVNDFQKGDIAEGYSVSREKKESFPLTVTSAQKNPTAFYLCASSIGNRAPYGYTFGSGTRLTVV.

This clone was observed a single time. The chain links TRBV3-1 (or the pseudogene TRBV3-2) to TRBJ2-7; perhaps TRBD1 as D (5 bases). The V end lost 0 bases, the J end lost 6 bases, and 9 bases lay between the germline ends. Germline-derived CDR1 and CDR2 are LGHDT and YNNKEL (reference sequence). CDR3 size: 13 residues. CDR3 sequence (DNA): TGTGCCAGCAGCCAAGAGGTGGGGCGCGAGCAGTACTTC. It translates to CASSQEVGREQYF.

This chain uses TRBV7-9 with TRBJ2-7, with TRBD2 matching over 11 bases. V lost 4 bases, J lost 5 bases, and 7 bases stayed unmatched. The CDR3 sequence is 15 residues long. Germline CDR1 SEHNR, CDR2 FQNEAQ (reference sequence). In DNA, the CDR3 is TGTGCCAGCAGCTCACCTAGCGGGGGGATCCACGAGCAGTACTTC. Translation: CASSSPSGGIHEQYF.

Only one count was recorded for this clone. The chain employs TRBV2 and TRBJ1-2; D not certain. This CDR3 comprises 14 residues. CDR1 and CDR2 from the germline V gene are SNHLY and FYNNEI. With 3 bases removed from V and 4 bases from J, the gap between germline ends came to 12 bases. The chain's CDR3 is CASSEGALGYGYTF. The CDR3 nucleotides read TGTGCCAGCAGTGAGGGTGCCCTGGGCTATGGCTACACCTTC.

The chain joins TRBV18 to TRBJ2-1; TRBD2 matches 9 bases. Germline lookup yields CDR1 KGHSH and CDR2 LQKENI. V was clipped by 3 bases and J by 4 bases; unmatched bases: 4. This CDR3 is built from 15 residues. The DNA of the CDR3 is TGTGCCAGCTCACCTGGACTAGCGACTTACAATGAGCAGTTCTTC. Protein: CASSPGLATYNEQFF.

The V call is TRBV6-5, the J call TRBJ2-1; TRBD2 agrees at 7 bases. In germline, CDR1 is MNHEY, CDR2 SVGAGI. J gave up 1 base and V 0 bases, and 3 bases lay outside the gene matches. CDR3 length equals 16 residues. Here the CDR3 DNA reads TGTGCCAGCAGTTACTCGGGGGGGGATTCCTACAATGAGCAGTTCTTC. It encodes CASSYSGGDSYNEQFF.

The gene calls are TRBV2 and TRBJ2-2; 8 nucleotides line up with TRBD2. The germline V gene encodes CDR1 SNHLY and CDR2 FYNNEI. Germline trimming cut 8 bases from V and 5 bases from J; bases unmatched to any gene: 13. CDR3 length: 16 amino acids. This CDR3 reads CASSREGSLSTGELFF. DNA for the CDR3: TGTGCCAGCTCTCGGGAGGGTTCCTTATCAACCGGGGAGCTGTTTTTT.

V is TRBV5-4 and J is TRBJ1-5; D is unresolved. Trimming pared 0 bases from V and 0 bases from J, leaving 1 base between. CDR3 size: 13 residues. CDR1 and CDR2 (germline): SGHNT, YYREEE (reference sequence). As DNA, the CDR3 is TGTGCCAGCAGCTTGGATAGCAATCAGCCCCAGCATTTT. Translating it yields CASSLDSNQPQHF.

The chain is built from TRBV5-1 and TRBJ2-2; unclear D gene. The CDR3 covers 15 residues. V lost 1 base and J 9 bases, leaving 16 bases between the germline ends. Germline CDR1 is SGHRS and CDR2 is YFSETQ. Here the CDR3 reads CASSLLGQPHRELFF. CDR3 DNA sequence: TGCGCCAGCAGCTTGCTTGGGCAGCCCCACCGGGAGCTGTTTTTT. The complete variable domain, with remaining parts taken from reference TRBV5-1 and TRBJ2-2, reads KAGVTQTPRYLIKTRGQQVTLSCSPISGHRSVSWYQQTPGQGLQFLFEYFSETQRNKGNFPGRFSGRQFSNSRSEMNVSTLELGDSALYLCASSLLGQPHRELFFGEGSRLTVL.

This clone occurred once. The chain couples TRBV29-1 to TRBJ1-1; D gene ambiguous. V lost 7 bases and J lost 1, with 13 bases in between. Germline CDR1 and CDR2: SQVTM and ANQGSEA. The CDR3 covers 13 residues. In DNA form, the CDR3 reads TGCAGCGCCGCGGAGGGAACGAACACTGAAGCTTTCTTT. Protein: CSAAEGTNTEAFF.

The rearrangement links TRBV24-1 to TRBJ2-5; D perhaps matches TRBD1 (7 bases). Trimming shortened V by 9 bases and J by 5 bases, and 15 bases separated the two germline ends. Germline CDR1 is KGHDR and CDR2 is SFDVKD. The CDR3 totals 13 residues. The CDR3 DNA sequence: TGTGCCACCGCACAGGGGAGCGGGGAGACCCAGTACTTC. It translates to CATAQGSGETQYF.

This chain joins TRBV6-5 and TRBJ2-5; 7 bases agree with TRBD1. V was pared by 0 bases and J by 5 bases, with 6 bases of the junction left unmatched. Germline V gives CDR1 MNHEY, CDR2 SVGAGI. The CDR3 length is 15 residues. The CDR3: CASSYSIPGGETQYF. As DNA, the CDR3 is TGTGCCAGCAGTTACTCGATACCAGGGGGTGAGACCCAGTACTTC.

The chain has TRBV5-6 and TRBJ2-3; the D is unclear. The V end was cut by 4 bases, the J end by 0 bases, with 12 bases between. Germline loops: CDR1 SGHDT, CDR2 YYEEEE. CDR3 length: 15 residues. Here the CDR3 DNA reads TGTGCCAGCAGCCCCGGACCGTCTAGCACAGATACGCAGTATTTT. Protein sequence: CASSPGPSSTDTQYF.

The gene calls are TRBV6-2 or TRBV6-3 and TRBJ1-2; tentatively, D is TRBD1 (5 bases). The CDR3 consists of 17 residues. Trimming took off 2 bases at V and 3 bases at J, with 19 bases between the two ends. The germline V gene encodes CDR1 MNHEY and CDR2 SVGEGT. CDR3 amino acids: CASSYRDRGYGDYGYTF. Written as DNA, the CDR3 is TGTGCCAGCAGTTACAGGGACCGGGGGTACGGTGACTATGGCTACACCTTC.

The chain is built from TRBV4-1 and TRBJ2-5, with D possibly matching TRBD2 (6 bases). Per germline, CDR1 MGHRA and CDR2 YSYEKL. The V gene lost 3 bases and the J gene lost 2 bases, with 13 bases spanning the gap. The CDR3 has 15 amino acids. This CDR3 is CASSQPTAGQETQYF. As DNA, the CDR3 is TGCGCCAGCAGCCAGCCCACCGCGGGGCAAGAGACCCAGTACTTC.

Only a few counts were recorded for this clone. This rearrangement joins TRBV29-1 to TRBJ2-7; TRBD1 or TRBD2 may be the D gene (7 bases each). Trimming shortened V by 6 bases and J by 9 bases, and 18 bases separated the two germline ends. This CDR3 comprises 12 residues. Germline V gene lookup returns CDR1 SQVTM and CDR2 ANQGSEA. The CDR3 region is CSVDQGGSVQYF. The CDR3, as DNA: TGCAGCGTCGACCAGGGGGGGAGTGTGCAGTACTTC.

This CDR3 reads CASSQDGRAGGLWETQYF. CDR3 nucleotide sequence: TGCGCCAGCAGCCAAGATGGCCGAGCGGGAGGGTTGTGGGAGACCCAGTACTTC. The chain links TRBV4-3 to TRBJ2-5; 10 nucleotides match TRBD2. After removal of 0 bases from V and 5 bases from J, the junction contained 12 bases not matched to a gene. The germline V gene encodes CDR1 LGHNA and CDR2 YSLEER. The length of the CDR3 is 18 residues.

This clone was observed a few times. The chain combines TRBV30 with TRBJ1-1; D perhaps matches TRBD1 (6 bases). The CDR3 runs 13 residues. The germline CDR1 and CDR2 sequences are GTSNPN and SVGIG (reference sequence). V gave up 2 bases and J gave up 1 base, with 8 bases separating them. CDR3 nucleotides: TGTGCCTGGAGTACAGGGTGGAACACTGAAGCTTTCTTT. As protein: CAWSTGWNTEAFF.

The J gene is TRBJ2-2, the V gene TRBV2; D might be TRBD1 or TRBD2, each matching 5 bases. Germline CDR1 is SNHLY and CDR2 is FYNNEI. This CDR3 has 14 amino acids. Trimming pared 7 bases from V and 0 bases from J, leaving 9 bases between. CDR3 DNA: TGTGCCAGCATAACGGGGCCGAACACCGGGGAGCTGTTTTTT. Protein product: CASITGPNTGELFF.